Below, one T cell receptor beta chain is given with its context. Its antigen is still unknown. TCRdb independently ran MiXCR on the 5' RACE reads; one entry per CDR3 protein. The table includes around 320,000 distinct CDR3 sequences, approximately 11% detected once. This sample was included in a study of T cells after yellow fever vaccination. The study's findings and limits: CD4 and CD8 compartments shared a small share of clonotypes. Repertoires sorted by FACS could include abundant clonotypes that are contaminants from the bulk population.

CDR1 MNHEY and CDR2 SVGAGI come from the germline V gene. This CDR3 is built from 16 residues. V was shortened by 6 bases and J by 0 bases, with 15 bases between the two germline ends. The gene calls are TRBV6-5 and TRBJ2-4; D remains ambiguous. This sequence originates from a man aged 18-30 years who received the YFV17D yellow fever vaccine. This specimen was CD4+ T cells sorted from PBMCs, taken 45 days after the yellow fever booster vaccination. The CDR3 sequence: CASSGPADLAKNIQYF. In nucleotides, the CDR3 is TGTGCCAGCAGCGGTCCAGCAGATCTAGCCAAAAACATTCAGTACTTC.